Following are 9 T cell receptor beta chains from one sample sequenced in a study of T-cell memory formation after mild COVID-19. From the 5' RACE reads, TCRdb called clonotypes with MiXCR, one entry per CDR3 protein. The repertoire has under 450,000 distinct CDR3 sequences, approximately 14% of them found once; the top ten carry less than 25%. The sequenced material came from PBMCs or a T cell subset sorted from them (not recorded which). These receptors all stem from a man aged 18 to 35 who had mild COVID-19 (a few samples of this study predate the infection). Cell type and time point are not known.

The chain has TRBV7-3 and TRBJ2-3, with 12 bases aligning to TRBD2. This CDR3 spans 16 amino acids. CDR1 and CDR2 from the germline V gene are SGHTA and FQGTGA. V gave up 4 bases and J gave up 5 bases; unmatched junction bases: 7. This CDR3 is CASSSLAGGQVDTQYF. The CDR3 DNA reads as TGTGCCAGCAGCTCACTAGCGGGGGGCCAGGTAGATACGCAGTATTTT.

This clonotype was seen more than once but under ten times. The rearrangement links TRBV6-1 to TRBJ1-6; unclear D gene. V was shortened by 2 bases and J by 4 bases, with 6 bases between the two germline ends. Germline CDR1 reads MNHNS; CDR2 reads SASEGT. CDR3 length equals 14 residues. CDR3 nucleotides: TGTGCCAGCAGTGAAAACGGTTATAATTCACCCCTCCACTTT. Translation: CASSENGYNSPLHF.

Ten or more counts support this clonotype. The rearrangement joins TRBV9 to TRBJ2-1; perhaps TRBD1 as D (5 bases). This CDR3 contains 15 residues. The germline gives CDR1 SGDLS, CDR2 YYNGEE. V was pared by 0 bases and J by 2 bases, with 9 bases between. The CDR3 coding sequence is TGTGCCAGCAGCGTAGTTGACAGCCCCTACAATGAGCAGTTCTTC. This encodes CASSVVDSPYNEQFF.

This clonotype showed up just a few times. The genes are TRBV6-6 and TRBJ1-1; 8 nucleotides match TRBD1. V lost 4 bases and J lost 3; bases outside the gene matches: 7. Germline CDR1 and CDR2: MNHNY and SVGAGI (reference sequence). The CDR3 runs to 15 residues. Here the CDR3 DNA reads TGTGCCAGCAGTTCCGCGACAGGGGCTGACACTGAAGCTTTCTTT. It translates to CASSSATGADTEAFF.

J is TRBJ2-1 and V is TRBV6-1; D gene unclear. Trimming cost V 2 bases and J 7 bases, with 15 bases left between them. CDR3 size: 15 residues. The germline V gene encodes CDR1 MNHNS and CDR2 SASEGT. In DNA, the CDR3 is TGTGCCAGCAGTGAAATGGATTTAAGATCGAATGAGCAGTTCTTC. It is translated as CASSEMDLRSNEQFF.

The J gene is TRBJ2-2, the V gene TRBV7-3, with D perhaps assigned TRBD1 or TRBD2 (5 bases each). The V and J ends lost 6 bases and 5 bases respectively, with 10 bases between them. CDR1 SGHTA and CDR2 FQGTGA come from the germline V gene. The CDR3 contains 13 residues. This CDR3 is CASRQGRTGELFF. The CDR3 nucleotides read TGTGCCAGCAGGCAGGGACGAACCGGGGAGCTGTTTTTT.

V is TRBV19 and J is TRBJ1-5; 10 bases are a match to TRBD1. This CDR3 has 16 residues. Per the germline V gene, CDR1 is LNHDA and CDR2 is SQIVND (reference sequence). Trimming removed 6 bases from V and 3 bases from J; junction bases left unmatched: 8. The CDR3: CASRRQGALFNQPQHF. The CDR3 bases are TGTGCCAGTAGGCGACAGGGGGCCCTCTTCAATCAGCCCCAGCATTTT.

In this sample, this clonotype turned up many times. The chain employs TRBV15 and TRBJ2-3; D assignment may be TRBD1 or TRBD2 (5 bases each). Germline V gene data show CDR1 as LNHNV and CDR2 as YYDKDF (reference sequence). The CDR3 length is 14 residues. Trimming removed 2 bases at V and 2 bases at J, with 8 bases between. The CDR3 nucleotides are TGTGCCACCAGCAGACGGGGCTTCACAGATACGCAGTATTTT. Translating it yields CATSRRGFTDTQYF.

The chain uses TRBV5-1 and TRBJ1-2; D uncertain. Germline V gives CDR1 SGHRS, CDR2 YFSETQ. The V gene lost 1 base and the J gene lost 5 bases, with 15 bases spanning the gap. This CDR3 spans 15 amino acids. The CDR3 sequence is CASSLSLLSGYGYTF. The DNA for the CDR3 is TGCGCCAGCAGCTTGTCTTTGTTGTCGGGTTATGGCTACACCTTC. The full variable domain, in which reference TRBV5-1 and TRBJ1-2 provide the parts outside the CDR3, is KAGVTQTPRYLIKTRGQQVTLSCSPISGHRSVSWYQQTPGQGLQFLFEYFSETQRNKGNFPGRFSGRQFSNSRSEMNVSTLELGDSALYLCASSLSLLSGYGYTFGSGTRLTVV.